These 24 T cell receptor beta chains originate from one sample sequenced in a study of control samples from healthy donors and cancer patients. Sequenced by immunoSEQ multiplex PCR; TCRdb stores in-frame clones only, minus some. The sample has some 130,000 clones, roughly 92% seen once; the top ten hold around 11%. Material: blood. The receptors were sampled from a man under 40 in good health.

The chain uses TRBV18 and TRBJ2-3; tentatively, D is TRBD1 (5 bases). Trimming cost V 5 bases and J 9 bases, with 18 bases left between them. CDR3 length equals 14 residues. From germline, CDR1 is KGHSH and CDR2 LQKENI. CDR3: CASSKREQVGTQYF. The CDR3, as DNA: TGTGCCAGCTCAAAGAGAGAACAGGTCGGAACGCAGTATTTT.

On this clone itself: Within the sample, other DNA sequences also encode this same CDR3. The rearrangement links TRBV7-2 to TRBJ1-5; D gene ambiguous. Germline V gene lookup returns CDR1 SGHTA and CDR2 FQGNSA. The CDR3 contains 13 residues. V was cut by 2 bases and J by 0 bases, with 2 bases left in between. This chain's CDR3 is CASSLSSNQPQHF. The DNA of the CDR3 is TGTGCCAGCAGCTTATCTAGCAATCAGCCCCAGCATTTT.

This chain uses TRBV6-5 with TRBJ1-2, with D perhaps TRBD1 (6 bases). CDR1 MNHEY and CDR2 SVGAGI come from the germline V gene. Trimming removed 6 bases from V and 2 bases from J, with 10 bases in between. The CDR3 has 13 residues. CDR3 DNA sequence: TGTGCCAGCAGCTCCGGGACAAACTATGGCTACACCTTC. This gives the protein CASSSGTNYGYTF.

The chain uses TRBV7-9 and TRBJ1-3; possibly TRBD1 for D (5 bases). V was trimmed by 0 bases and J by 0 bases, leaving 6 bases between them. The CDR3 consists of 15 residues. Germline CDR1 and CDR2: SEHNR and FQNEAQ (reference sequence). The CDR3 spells CASSLAGGSGNTIYF. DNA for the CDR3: TGTGCCAGCAGCTTAGCGGGGGGCTCTGGAAACACCATATATTTT.

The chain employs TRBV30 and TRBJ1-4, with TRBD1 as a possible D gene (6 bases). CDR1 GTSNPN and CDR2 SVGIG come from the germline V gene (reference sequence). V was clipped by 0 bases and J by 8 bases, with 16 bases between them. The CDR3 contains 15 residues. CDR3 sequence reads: CAWSVLTGSGEKLFF. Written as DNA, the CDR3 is TGTGCCTGGAGTGTATTGACAGGCTCGGGAGAAAAACTGTTTTTT.

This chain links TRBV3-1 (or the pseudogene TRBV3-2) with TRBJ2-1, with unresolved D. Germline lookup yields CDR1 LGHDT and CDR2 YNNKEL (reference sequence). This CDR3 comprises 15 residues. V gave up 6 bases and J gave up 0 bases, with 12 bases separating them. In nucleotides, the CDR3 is TGTGCCAGCAGTCCGGGCCAGAGCTCCTACAATGAGCAGTTCTTC. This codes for CASSPGQSSYNEQFF.

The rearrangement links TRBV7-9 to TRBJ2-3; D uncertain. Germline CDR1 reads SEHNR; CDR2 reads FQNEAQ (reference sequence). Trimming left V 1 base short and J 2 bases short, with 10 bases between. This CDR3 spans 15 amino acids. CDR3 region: CASSLGDSPTDTQYF. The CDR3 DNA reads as TGTGCCAGCAGCTTAGGGGATAGCCCCACAGATACGCAGTATTTT.

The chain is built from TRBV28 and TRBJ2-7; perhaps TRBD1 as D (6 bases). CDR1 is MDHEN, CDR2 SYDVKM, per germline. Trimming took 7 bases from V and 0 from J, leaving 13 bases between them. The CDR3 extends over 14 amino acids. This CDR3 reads CASTRNRASYEQYF. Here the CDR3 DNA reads TGTGCCAGCACCCGGAACAGGGCCTCCTACGAGCAGTACTTC.

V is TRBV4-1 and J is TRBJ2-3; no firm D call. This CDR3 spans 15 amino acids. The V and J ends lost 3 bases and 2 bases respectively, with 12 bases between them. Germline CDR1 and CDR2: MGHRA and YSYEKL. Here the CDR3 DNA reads TGCGCCAGCAGCCACGTGGGCAGTATCACAGATACGCAGTATTTT. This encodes CASSHVGSITDTQYF.

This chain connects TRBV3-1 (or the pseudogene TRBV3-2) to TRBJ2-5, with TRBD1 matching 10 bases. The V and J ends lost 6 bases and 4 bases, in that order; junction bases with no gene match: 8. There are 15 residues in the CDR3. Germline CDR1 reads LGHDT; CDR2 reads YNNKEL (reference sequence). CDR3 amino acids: CASSPGTGDSETQYF. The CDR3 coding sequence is TGTGCCAGCAGTCCCGGGACAGGGGACTCAGAGACCCAGTACTTC.

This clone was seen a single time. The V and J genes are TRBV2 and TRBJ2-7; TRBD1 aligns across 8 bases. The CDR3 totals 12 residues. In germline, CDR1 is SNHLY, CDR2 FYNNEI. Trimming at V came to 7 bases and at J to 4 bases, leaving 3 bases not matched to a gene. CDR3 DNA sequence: TGTGCCAGCACAGGGGGCCGGTACGAGCAGTACTTC. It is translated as CASTGGRYEQYF.

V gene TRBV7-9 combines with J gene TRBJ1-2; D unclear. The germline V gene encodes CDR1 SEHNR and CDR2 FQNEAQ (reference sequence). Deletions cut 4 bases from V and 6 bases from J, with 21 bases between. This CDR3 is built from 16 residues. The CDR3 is CASSSERTNFLDGYTF. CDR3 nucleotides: TGTGCCAGCAGCTCCGAACGGACGAACTTTTTGGATGGCTACACCTTC.

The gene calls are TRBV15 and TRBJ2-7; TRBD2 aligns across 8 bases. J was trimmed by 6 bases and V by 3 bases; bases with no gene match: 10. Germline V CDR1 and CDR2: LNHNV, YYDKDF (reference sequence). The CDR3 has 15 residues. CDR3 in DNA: TGTGCCACCAGCAGCTCTGGTGCGGGAGGAGTCGAGCAGTACTTC. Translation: CATSSSGAGGVEQYF.

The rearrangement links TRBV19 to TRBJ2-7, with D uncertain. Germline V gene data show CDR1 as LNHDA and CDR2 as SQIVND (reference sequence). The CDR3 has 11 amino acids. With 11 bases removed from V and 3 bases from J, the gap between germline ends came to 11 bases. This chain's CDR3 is CAASLNYEQYF. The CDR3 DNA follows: TGTGCCGCTAGTTTAAACTACGAGCAGTACTTC.

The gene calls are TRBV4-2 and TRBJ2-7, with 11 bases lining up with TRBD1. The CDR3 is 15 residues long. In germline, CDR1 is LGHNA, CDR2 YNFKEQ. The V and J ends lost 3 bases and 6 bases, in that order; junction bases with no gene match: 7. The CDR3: CASSQDTGTGGEQYF. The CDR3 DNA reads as TGTGCCAGCAGCCAGGATACCGGGACAGGGGGCGAGCAGTACTTC.

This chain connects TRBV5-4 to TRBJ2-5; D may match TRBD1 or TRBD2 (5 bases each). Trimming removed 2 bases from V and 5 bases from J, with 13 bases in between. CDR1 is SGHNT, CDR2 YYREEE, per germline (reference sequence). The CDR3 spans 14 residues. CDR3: CASSFRGASETQYF. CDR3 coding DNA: TGTGCCAGCAGCTTCAGAGGGGCCTCGGAGACCCAGTACTTC.

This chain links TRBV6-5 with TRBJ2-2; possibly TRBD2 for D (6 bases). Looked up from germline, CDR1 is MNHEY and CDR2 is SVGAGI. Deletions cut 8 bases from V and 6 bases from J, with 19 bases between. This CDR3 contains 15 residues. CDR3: CASGEAEGSSGELFF. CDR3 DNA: TGTGCCAGCGGAGAGGCGGAGGGGAGTTCCGGGGAGCTGTTTTTT.

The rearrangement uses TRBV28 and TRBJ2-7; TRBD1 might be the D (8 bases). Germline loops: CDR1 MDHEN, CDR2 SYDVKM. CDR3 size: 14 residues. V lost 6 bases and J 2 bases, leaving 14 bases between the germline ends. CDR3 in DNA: TGTGCCAGCAGGTTTACAGGGGGGGCCTACGAGCAGTACTTC. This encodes CASRFTGGAYEQYF.

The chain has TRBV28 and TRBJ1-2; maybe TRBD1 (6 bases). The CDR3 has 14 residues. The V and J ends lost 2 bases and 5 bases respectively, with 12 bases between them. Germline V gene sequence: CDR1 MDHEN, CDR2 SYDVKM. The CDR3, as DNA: TGTGCCAGCAGTTTAGTCAAGGGGGGGTATGGCTACACCTTC. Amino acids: CASSLVKGGYGYTF.

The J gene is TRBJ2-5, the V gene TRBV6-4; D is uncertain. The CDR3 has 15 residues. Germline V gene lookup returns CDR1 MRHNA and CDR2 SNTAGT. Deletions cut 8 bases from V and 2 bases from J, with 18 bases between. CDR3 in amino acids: CASPTWPRLQETQYF. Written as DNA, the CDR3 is TGTGCCAGCCCGACCTGGCCCAGATTGCAAGAGACCCAGTACTTC.

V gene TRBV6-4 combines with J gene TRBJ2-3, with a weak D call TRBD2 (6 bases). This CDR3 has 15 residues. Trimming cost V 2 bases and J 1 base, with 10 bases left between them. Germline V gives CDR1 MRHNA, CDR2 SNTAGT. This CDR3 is CASSDGERGTDTQYF. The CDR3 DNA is TGTGCCAGCAGTGACGGGGAGCGGGGCACAGATACGCAGTATTTT.

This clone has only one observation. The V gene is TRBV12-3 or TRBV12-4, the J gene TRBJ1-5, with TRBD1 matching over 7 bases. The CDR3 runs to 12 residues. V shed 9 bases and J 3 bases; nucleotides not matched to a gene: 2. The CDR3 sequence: CARTGDNQPQHF. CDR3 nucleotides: TGTGCCAGAACAGGGGACAATCAGCCCCAGCATTTT.

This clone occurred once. DNA for the CDR3: TGTGCCAGCAGCGGAGTGGGGAACGAGCAGTACTTC. Translation: CASSGVGNEQYF. The chain combines TRBV9 with TRBJ2-7, with no clear D. The V end lost 3 bases, the J end lost 5 bases, and 9 bases lay between the germline ends. This CDR3 is built from 12 residues. CDR1 is SGDLS, CDR2 YYNGEE, per germline. Using reference TRBV9 and TRBJ2-7 for the parts outside the CDR3, the full variable domain is DSGVTQTPKHLITATGQRVTLRCSPRSGDLSVYWYQQSLDQGLQFLIQYYNGEERAKGNILERFSAQQFPDLHSELNLSSLELGDSALYFCASSGVGNEQYFGPGTRLTVT.

CDR3 bases: TGTGCCAGTAGTATATGGCAGGGGGTCGACAATCAGCCCCAGCATTTT. The encoded protein is CASSIWQGVDNQPQHF. The V and J genes are TRBV19 and TRBJ1-5, with TRBD1 identical over 7 bases. This CDR3 has 16 residues. V trimming: 2 bases; J trimming: 3 bases; junction bases outside the gene matches: 7. From germline, CDR1 is LNHDA and CDR2 SQIVND (reference sequence). Using reference TRBV19 and TRBJ1-5 for the parts outside the CDR3, the full variable domain is DGGITQSPKYLFRKEGQNVTLSCEQNLNHDAMYWYRQDPGQGLRLIYYSQIVNDFQKGDIAEGYSVSREKKESFPLTVTSAQKNPTAFYLCASSIWQGVDNQPQHFGDGTRLSIL.